The 10 T cell receptor beta chains reported below all come from one sample, sequenced in a study of shared clonotypes between healthy human individuals. Only in-frame clones appear in the TCRdb table, and some are missing; sequencing was by immunoSEQ multiplex PCR. The table lists 2 million to 3 million clones, 93% of them singletons. Input material: naive CD4+ T cells from PBMCs. The subset: CD45RA+ positively selected. The origin of the receptors is a young man in good health. Some clones in this sample may be carry-over from other donors' samples.

V is TRBV28 and J is TRBJ2-7; no clear D gene. CDR3 length equals 14 residues. Germline V gene sequence: CDR1 MDHEN, CDR2 SYDVKM. V was clipped by 8 bases and J by 0 bases, with 14 bases between them. CDR3 coding DNA: TGTGCCAGCTGGGGAACACTGGGCTCCTACGAGCAGTACTTC. Translating gives CASWGTLGSYEQYF.

This clone was found once. The same CDR3 also results from other DNA sequences found in this sample. CDR3 nucleotide sequence: TGTGCCAGCAGTTACTCGAGTTCTGGAAACACCATATATTTT. Translation: CASSYSSSGNTIYF. The V call is TRBV6-5, the J call TRBJ1-3, with D hard to call. V dropped 0 bases and J dropped 1 base, with 4 bases sitting between them. CDR3 length: 14 amino acids. Germline loops: CDR1 MNHEY, CDR2 SVGAGI.

The chain employs TRBV7-2 and TRBJ2-7; the match to TRBD2 covers 10 bases. Germline CDR1 and CDR2: SGHTA and FQGNSA. The CDR3 has 15 amino acids. J was trimmed by 2 bases and V by 5 bases; bases with no gene match: 6. The CDR3 DNA reads as TGTGCCAGCAGCCGTACCACTAGCGGGGCCTACGAGCAGTACTTC. Translation: CASSRTTSGAYEQYF.

This rearrangement joins TRBV6-1 to TRBJ1-4; 11 bases agree with TRBD1. Germline loops: CDR1 MNHNS, CDR2 SASEGT. The CDR3 covers 14 residues. J lost 7 bases, V lost 6 bases, and 4 bases had no gene match. CDR3 in DNA: TGTGCCAGCAGAGAGGGACAGGGGGTTGAAAAACTGTTTTTT. It yields the protein CASREGQGVEKLFF.

J is TRBJ2-2 and V is TRBV7-2, with a weak D call TRBD2 (7 bases). The germline V gene encodes CDR1 SGHTA and CDR2 FQGNSA. V was trimmed by 11 bases and J by 1 base, leaving 11 bases between them. The CDR3 is made up of 13 amino acids. The CDR3 sequence: CASGGQNTGELFF. CDR3 DNA: TGTGCCTCCGGGGGGCAGAACACCGGGGAGCTGTTTTTT.

The rearrangement links TRBV5-1 to TRBJ1-2, with 7 bases fitting TRBD1. The CDR3 totals 14 residues. In germline, CDR1 is SGHRS, CDR2 YFSETQ. J gave up 3 bases and V 4 bases, and 6 bases lay outside the gene matches. The CDR3 DNA reads as TGCGCCAGCAGCGTGGTCGGGACAGACTATGGCTACACCTTC. This encodes CASSVVGTDYGYTF.

The chain couples TRBV6-5 to TRBJ2-1, with TRBD1 identical over 8 bases. Trimming cost V 4 bases and J 4 bases; bases outside gene matches: 6. Germline values: CDR1 MNHEY, CDR2 SVGAGI. The CDR3 runs 15 residues. The CDR3 coding sequence is TGTGCCAGCAGTTTCGGACAGGGCGGATACAATGAGCAGTTCTTC. Protein: CASSFGQGGYNEQFF.

The chain links TRBV4-1 to TRBJ2-3; 11 positions agree with TRBD2. In germline, CDR1 is MGHRA, CDR2 YSYEKL. The trim removed 5 bases at V and 4 bases at J, leaving 8 bases unmatched. The length of the CDR3 is 16 residues. The CDR3 sequence is CASSKGVAGGADTQYF. Written as DNA, the CDR3 is TGCGCCAGCAGCAAAGGGGTAGCGGGAGGGGCAGATACGCAGTATTTT.

This rearrangement joins TRBV27 to TRBJ1-4; D not certain. V was clipped by 6 bases and J by 5 bases, with 7 bases between them. Germline assignment: CDR1 MNHEY and CDR2 SMNVEV (reference sequence). CDR3 size: 12 residues. The CDR3 sequence: CASRGENEKLFF. The DNA of the CDR3 is TGTGCCAGCAGAGGCGAAAATGAAAAACTGTTTTTT.

The chain employs TRBV11-2 and TRBJ2-7; no definite D call. Germline-derived CDR1 and CDR2 are SGHAT and FQNNGV. The CDR3 is 13 amino acids. Trimming stripped 2 bases from V and 5 bases from J, with 10 bases between. The CDR3 bases are TGTGCCAGCAGCTTAAGTAGCATTCACGAGCAGTACTTC. This sequence encodes CASSLSSIHEQYF.